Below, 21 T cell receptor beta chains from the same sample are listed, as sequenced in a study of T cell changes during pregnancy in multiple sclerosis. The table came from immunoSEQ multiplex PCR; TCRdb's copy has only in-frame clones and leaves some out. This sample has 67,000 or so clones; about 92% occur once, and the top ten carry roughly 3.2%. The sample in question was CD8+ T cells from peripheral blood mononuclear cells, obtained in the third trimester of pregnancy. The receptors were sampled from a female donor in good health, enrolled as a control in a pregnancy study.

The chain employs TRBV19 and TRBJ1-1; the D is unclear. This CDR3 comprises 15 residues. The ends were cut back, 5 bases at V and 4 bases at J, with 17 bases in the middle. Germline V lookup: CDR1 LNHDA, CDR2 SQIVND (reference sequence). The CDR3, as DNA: TGTGCCAGTAGTTTTCGGGGTTCGATAATCACTGAAGCTTTCTTT. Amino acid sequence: CASSFRGSIITEAFF. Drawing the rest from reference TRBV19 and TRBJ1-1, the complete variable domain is DGGITQSPKYLFRKEGQNVTLSCEQNLNHDAMYWYRQDPGQGLRLIYYSQIVNDFQKGDIAEGYSVSREKKESFPLTVTSAQKNPTAFYLCASSFRGSIITEAFFGQGTRLTVV.

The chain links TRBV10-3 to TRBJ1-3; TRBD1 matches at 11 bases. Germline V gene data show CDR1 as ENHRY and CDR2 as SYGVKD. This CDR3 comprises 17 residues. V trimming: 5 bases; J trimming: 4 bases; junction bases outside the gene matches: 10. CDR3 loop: CAISNWTGGFEGNTIYF. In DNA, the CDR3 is TGTGCCATCAGTAACTGGACAGGGGGCTTCGAAGGAAACACCATATATTTT.

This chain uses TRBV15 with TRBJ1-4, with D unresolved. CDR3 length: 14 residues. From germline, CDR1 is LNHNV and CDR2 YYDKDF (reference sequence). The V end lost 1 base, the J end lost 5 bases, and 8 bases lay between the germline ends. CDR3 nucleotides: TGTGCCACCAGCAGAGTGCGGGGAAATGAAAAACTGTTTTTT. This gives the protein CATSRVRGNEKLFF.

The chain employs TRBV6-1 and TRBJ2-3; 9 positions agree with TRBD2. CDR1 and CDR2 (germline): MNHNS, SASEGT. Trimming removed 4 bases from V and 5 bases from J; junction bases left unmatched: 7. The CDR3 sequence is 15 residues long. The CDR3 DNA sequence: TGTGCCAGCAGTGGGCTGCGGGGGGGAGGAGATACGCAGTATTTT. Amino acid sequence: CASSGLRGGGDTQYF.

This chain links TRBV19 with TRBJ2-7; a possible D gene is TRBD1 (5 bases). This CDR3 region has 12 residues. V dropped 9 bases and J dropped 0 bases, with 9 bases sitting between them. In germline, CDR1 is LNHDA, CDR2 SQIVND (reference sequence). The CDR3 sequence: CASRDGSYEQYF. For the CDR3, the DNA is TGTGCCAGCAGGGATGGCTCCTACGAGCAGTACTTC.

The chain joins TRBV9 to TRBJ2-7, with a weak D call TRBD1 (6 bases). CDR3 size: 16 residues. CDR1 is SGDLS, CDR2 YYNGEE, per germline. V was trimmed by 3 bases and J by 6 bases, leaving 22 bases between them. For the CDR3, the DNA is TGTGCCAGCAGCGCCTACCAAGGACAGCCCGAGGGCGAGCAGTACTTC. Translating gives CASSAYQGQPEGEQYF.

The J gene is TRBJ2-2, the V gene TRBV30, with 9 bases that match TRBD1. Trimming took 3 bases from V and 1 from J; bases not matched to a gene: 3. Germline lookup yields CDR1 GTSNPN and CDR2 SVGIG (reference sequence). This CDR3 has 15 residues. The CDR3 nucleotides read TGTGCCTGGAGCTGGGACAGGGAGAACACCGGGGAGCTGTTTTTT. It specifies CAWSWDRENTGELFF.

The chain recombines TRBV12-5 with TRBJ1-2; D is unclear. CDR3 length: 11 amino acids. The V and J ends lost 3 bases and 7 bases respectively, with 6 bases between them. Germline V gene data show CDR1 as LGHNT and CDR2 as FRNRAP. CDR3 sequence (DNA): TGTGCTAGTGGTTTCTCCGGTGGCTACACCTTC. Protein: CASGFSGGYTF.

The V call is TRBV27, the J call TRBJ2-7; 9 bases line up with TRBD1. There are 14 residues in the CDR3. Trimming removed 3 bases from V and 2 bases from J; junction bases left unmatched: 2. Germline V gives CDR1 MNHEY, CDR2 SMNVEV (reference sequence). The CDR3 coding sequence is TGTGCCAGCAGTTTGGGACAGGGACCCTACGAGCAGTACTTC. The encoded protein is CASSLGQGPYEQYF.

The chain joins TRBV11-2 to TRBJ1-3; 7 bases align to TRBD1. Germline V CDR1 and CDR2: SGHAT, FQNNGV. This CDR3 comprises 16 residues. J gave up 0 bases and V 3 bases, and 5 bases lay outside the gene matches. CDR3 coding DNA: TGTGCCAGCAGCTTGACGACAGGGAGCTCTGGAAACACCATATATTTT. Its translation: CASSLTTGSSGNTIYF.

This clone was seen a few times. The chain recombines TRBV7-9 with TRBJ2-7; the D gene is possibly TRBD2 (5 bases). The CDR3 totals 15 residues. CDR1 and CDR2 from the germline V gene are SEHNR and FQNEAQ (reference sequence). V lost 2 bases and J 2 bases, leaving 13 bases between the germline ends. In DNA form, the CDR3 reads TGTGCCAGCAGCTTATCCCTAGGAGGAACCTACGAGCAGTACTTC. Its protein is CASSLSLGGTYEQYF.

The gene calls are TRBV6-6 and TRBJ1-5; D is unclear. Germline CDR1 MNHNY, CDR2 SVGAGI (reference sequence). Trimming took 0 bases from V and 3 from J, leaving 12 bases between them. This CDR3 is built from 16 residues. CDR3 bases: TGTGCCAGCAGTTACTCGACCCGGGTCCTCAATCAGCCCCAGCATTTT. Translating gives CASSYSTRVLNQPQHF.

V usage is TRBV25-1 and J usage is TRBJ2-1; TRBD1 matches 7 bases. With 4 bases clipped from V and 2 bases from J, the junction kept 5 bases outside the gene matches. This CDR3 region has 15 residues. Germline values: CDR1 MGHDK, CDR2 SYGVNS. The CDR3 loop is CASSVPGQTYNEQFF. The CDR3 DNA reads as TGTGCCAGCAGTGTACCGGGACAGACCTACAATGAGCAGTTCTTC.

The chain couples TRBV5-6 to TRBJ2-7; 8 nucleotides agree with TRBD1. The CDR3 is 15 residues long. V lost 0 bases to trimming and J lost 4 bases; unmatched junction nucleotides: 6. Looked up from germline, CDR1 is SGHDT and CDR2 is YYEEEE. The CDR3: CASSLVAGGSYEQYF. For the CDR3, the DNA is TGTGCCAGCAGCTTGGTGGCAGGGGGCTCATACGAGCAGTACTTC.

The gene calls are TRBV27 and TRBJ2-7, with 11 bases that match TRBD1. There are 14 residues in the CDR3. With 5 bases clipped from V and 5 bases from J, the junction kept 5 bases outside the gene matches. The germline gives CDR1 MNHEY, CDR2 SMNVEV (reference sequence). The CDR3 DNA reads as TGTGCCAGCAGTCGTCGGACAGGGGGCCACGAGCAGTACTTC. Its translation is CASSRRTGGHEQYF.

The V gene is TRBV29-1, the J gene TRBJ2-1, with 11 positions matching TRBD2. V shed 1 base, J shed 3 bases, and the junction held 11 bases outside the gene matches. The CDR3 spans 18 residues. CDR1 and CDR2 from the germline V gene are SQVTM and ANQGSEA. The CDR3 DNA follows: TGCAGCGTTGAAGCGCTAGCGGGGGGACGAATCAACTACAATGAGCAGTTCTTC. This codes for CSVEALAGGRINYNEQFF.

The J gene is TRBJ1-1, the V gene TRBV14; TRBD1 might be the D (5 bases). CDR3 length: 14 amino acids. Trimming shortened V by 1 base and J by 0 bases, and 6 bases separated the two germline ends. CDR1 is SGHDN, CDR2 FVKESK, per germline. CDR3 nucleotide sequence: TGTGCCAGCAGCCAAGGACAGATGAACACTGAAGCTTTCTTT. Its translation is CASSQGQMNTEAFF.

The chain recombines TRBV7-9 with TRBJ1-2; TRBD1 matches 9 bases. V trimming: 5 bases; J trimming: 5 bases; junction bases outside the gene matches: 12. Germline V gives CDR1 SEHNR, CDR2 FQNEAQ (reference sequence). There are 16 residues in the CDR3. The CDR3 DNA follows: TGTGCCAGCAGCCAGGGGACAGGGCGGAGATCATATGGCTACACCTTC. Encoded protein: CASSQGTGRRSYGYTF.

The CDR3: CASSREAPTSAYNEQFF. The CDR3 DNA sequence: TGCGCCAGCAGCCGAGAAGCACCGACTAGCGCCTACAATGAGCAGTTCTTC. This chain uses TRBV4-3 with TRBJ2-1, with 8 positions matching TRBD2. V was pared by 4 bases and J by 2 bases, with 10 bases of the junction left unmatched. In germline, CDR1 is LGHNA, CDR2 YSLEER. The CDR3 is made up of 17 amino acids.

CDR3: CASSPTSEETQYF. The CDR3 DNA reads as TGTGCCAGCAGCCCGACTAGCGAAGAGACCCAGTACTTC. The rearrangement joins TRBV7-9 to TRBJ2-5, with TRBD2 matching 8 bases. This CDR3 has 13 amino acids. The V gene end was trimmed by 5 bases and the J gene end by 3 bases; junction bases not matched to a gene: 2. Per germline, CDR1 SEHNR and CDR2 FQNEAQ (reference sequence).

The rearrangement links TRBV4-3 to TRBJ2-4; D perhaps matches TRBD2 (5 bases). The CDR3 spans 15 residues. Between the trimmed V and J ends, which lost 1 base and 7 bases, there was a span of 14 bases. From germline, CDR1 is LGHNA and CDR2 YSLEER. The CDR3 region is CASSQGSAGPNIQYF. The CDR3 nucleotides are TGCGCCAGCAGCCAAGGTAGTGCGGGTCCGAACATTCAGTACTTC.